Listed below are T cell receptor beta chains from one sample, sequenced in a study of T cell responses to AZD1222 COVID-19 vaccine. TCRdb's table, derived via immunoSEQ multiplex PCR, lists solely in-frame clones and lacks some. The sample consists of about 69,000 clones, around four fifths of them appearing once. This material consisted of peripheral blood, taken 28 days after the second AZD1222 dose. The receptors were sampled from an adult who received the AZD1222 COVID-19 vaccine. The CDR3 runs from the conserved cysteine through the conserved F or W. D genes are given only for firm matches. For some rows the clone size is stated as once, few or many, or as a class when expanded; others skip it.

abundance	v_gene	d_gene	j_gene	CDR3aa	CDR3nt
NA	TRBV10-3	NA	TRBJ1-2	CAISDRAYGYTF	TGTGCCATCAGTGACAGGGCCTATGGCTACACCTTC
NA	TRBV6-5	NA	TRBJ1-1	CASSKSLNTEAFF	TGTGCCAGCAGCAAATCATTGAACACTGAAGCTTTCTTT
NA	TRBV28	NA	TRBJ2-7	CASRRASYEQYF	TGTGCCAGCAGACGGGCCTCCTACGAGCAGTACTTC
NA	TRBV3-1/TRBV3-2	NA	TRBJ1-4	CASSPEGREKLFF	TGTGCCAGCAGCCCGGAGGGCCGGGAAAAACTGTTTTTT
NA	TRBV7-8	TRBD1	TRBJ1-1	CASSSRQGSSYTEAFF	TGTGCCAGCAGCTCCCGACAGGGTTCGTCATACACTGAAGCTTTCTTT
NA	TRBV6-5	TRBD1	TRBJ1-4	CASSRGTGVPEKLFF	TGTGCCAGCAGCCGTGGGACAGGGGTTCCCGAAAAACTGTTTTTT
NA	TRBV11-3	NA	TRBJ2-7	CASSLAPGPYEQYF	TGTGCCAGCAGCTTAGCTCCGGGGCCCTACGAGCAGTACTTC
NA	TRBV6-5	NA	TRBJ2-3	CASSYSGEWGTDTQYF	TGTGCCAGCAGTTACTCCGGTGAATGGGGCACAGATACGCAGTATTTT
once	TRBV19	NA	TRBJ1-2	CASSTGKGYTF	TGTGCCAGTAGTACAGGGAAGGGCTACACCTTC
NA	TRBV19	TRBD1	TRBJ1-2	CASRTGDTF	TGTGCCAGTAGGACAGGGGACACCTTC